These 7 T cell receptor beta chains share one sample of origin, sequenced in a study of early T cells in non-severe SARS-CoV-2 infection (dated by TCRdb to the early 2020s). Library method: 5' RACE. Reads for this sample came from a NextSeq 500. TCRdb took the public reads, trimmed them with fastp at Q25, ran MiXCR for clone calling and kept in-frame beta chains. Rows are combined by CDR3 protein, so each entry shows the most common genes and DNA. Counted in this sample were approximately 42,000 distinct CDR3 sequences; around 7% of them appeared once. Approximately 4.5% of the sample goes to the ten largest clones. Sequencing was performed on whole blood. These receptors all come from an adult who was a healthcare worker with PCR-confirmed SARS-CoV-2 infection or an uninfected control (not recorded which).

By share of the sample, this clonotype is medium-sized. The V gene is TRBV6-5, the J gene TRBJ1-1; D is uncertain. Germline CDR1 MNHEY, CDR2 SVGAGI. The CDR3 is 14 amino acids. Trimming pared 0 bases from V and 1 base from J, leaving 6 bases between. The CDR3 DNA follows: TGTGCCAGCAGTTACTCGAGGGCGAACACTGAAGCTTTCTTT. Translation: CASSYSRANTEAFF.

In its sample, this clonotype was seen many times. J is TRBJ1-2 and V is TRBV7-9; 8 nucleotides match TRBD1. The CDR3 spans 15 residues. CDR1 SEHNR and CDR2 FQNEAQ come from the germline V gene (reference sequence). Trimming at V came to 2 bases and at J to 2 bases, leaving 4 bases not matched to a gene. CDR3 DNA sequence: TGTGCCAGCAGCTTAATACAGGGGGAAAACTATGGCTACACCTTC. Translated, it gives CASSLIQGENYGYTF. The whole variable domain, remainder taken from reference TRBV7-9 and TRBJ1-2, is DTGVSQNPRHKITKRGQNVTFRCDPISEHNRLYWYRQTLGQGPEFLTYFQNEAQLEKSRLLSDRFSAERPKGSFSTLEIQRTEQGDSAMYLCASSLIQGENYGYTFGSGTRLTVV.

The sample holds many counts of this clonotype. The chain couples TRBV5-1 to TRBJ2-3; D gene ambiguous. Germline V gene data show CDR1 as SGHRS and CDR2 as YFSETQ. The CDR3 is 17 amino acids. Trimming stripped 0 bases from V and 0 bases from J, with 14 bases between. CDR3 sequence reads: CASSLGGTSSSTDTQYF. CDR3 DNA sequence: TGCGCCAGCAGCTTGGGGGGAACTTCCTCCAGCACAGATACGCAGTATTTT.

This clonotype was picked up many times. The rearrangement uses TRBV28 and TRBJ1-6; 9 bases are a match to TRBD1. Germline V lookup: CDR1 MDHEN, CDR2 SYDVKM. CDR3 size: 14 residues. V shed 5 bases and J 10 bases; nucleotides not matched to a gene: 6. The CDR3 coding sequence is TGTGCCAGCAGTCTGGGACAGGGAATGTCACCCCTCCACTTT. Its translation is CASSLGQGMSPLHF.

The V call is TRBV11-2, the J call TRBJ2-7, with D perhaps matching TRBD1 (6 bases). This CDR3 is built from 15 residues. V was shortened by 0 bases and J by 2 bases, with 11 bases between the two germline ends. Germline V gives CDR1 SGHAT, CDR2 FQNNGV. This CDR3 is CASSLDDYRAYEQYF. In DNA form, the CDR3 reads TGTGCCAGCAGCTTAGATGACTACAGGGCCTACGAGCAGTACTTC.

J is TRBJ1-1 and V is TRBV7-3; no reliable D call. The germline V gene encodes CDR1 SGHTA and CDR2 FQGTGA. V lost 5 bases to trimming and J lost 3 bases, with 10 bases between them. The CDR3 loop spans 13 amino acids. The DNA for the CDR3 is TGTGCCAGCAGCCCGCACAAGGACACTGAAGCTTTCTTT. This translates into CASSPHKDTEAFF.

This clonotype has a handful of counts. J is TRBJ1-6 and V is TRBV7-8; TRBD1 matches at 10 bases. Per the germline V gene, CDR1 is SGHVS and CDR2 is FQNEAQ. With V trimmed by 5 bases and J by 10 bases, 5 bases remained unmatched. The CDR3 is 14 residues long. For the CDR3, the DNA is TGTGCCAGCAGCGAAGGACAGGGGGGGTCACCCCTCCACTTT. This encodes CASSEGQGGSPLHF.